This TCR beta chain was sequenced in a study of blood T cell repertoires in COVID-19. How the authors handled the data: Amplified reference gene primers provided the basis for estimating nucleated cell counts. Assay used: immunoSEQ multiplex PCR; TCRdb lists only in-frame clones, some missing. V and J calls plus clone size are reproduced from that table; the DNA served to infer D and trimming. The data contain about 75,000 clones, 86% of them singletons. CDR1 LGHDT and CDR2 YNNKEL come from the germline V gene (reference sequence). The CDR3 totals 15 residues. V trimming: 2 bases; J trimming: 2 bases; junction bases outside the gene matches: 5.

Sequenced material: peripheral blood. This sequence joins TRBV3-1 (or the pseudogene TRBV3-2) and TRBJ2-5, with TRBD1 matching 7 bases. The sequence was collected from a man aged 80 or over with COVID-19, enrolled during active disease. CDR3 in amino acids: CASSQWDRRQETQYF. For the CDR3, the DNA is TGTGCCAGCAGCCAATGGGACAGAAGACAAGAGACCCAGTACTTC.